The 14 T cell receptor beta chains in this list originate from one sample, sequenced in a study of blood T cell repertoires in COVID-19. The repertoire was sequenced with immunoSEQ multiplex PCR; TCRdb's copy has only in-frame clones and lacks some. The profile shows roughly 230,000 clones, 70% to 90% of them singletons. Sequenced sample: peripheral blood. These receptors were collected from a human donor in a cohort sampled during active COVID-19.

This clone was picked up one time. The chain has TRBV19 and TRBJ2-3, with D unclear. CDR3 length equals 18 residues. V was trimmed by 4 bases and J by 3 bases, leaving 23 bases between them. The germline V gene has CDR1 LNHDA and CDR2 SQIVND (reference sequence). CDR3 residues: CASSRLIGSSQRTDTQYF. The CDR3 DNA is TGTGCCAGTAGTAGGCTTATAGGTAGCTCTCAGAGGACAGATACGCAGTATTTT.

The rearrangement links TRBV4-2 to TRBJ2-5; 8 bases match TRBD2. This CDR3 has 15 residues. J lost 7 bases, V lost 2 bases, and 9 bases had no gene match. The V gene's germline CDR1 is LGHNA and CDR2 YNFKEQ. CDR3 bases: TGTGCCAGCAGCCAACAACGGGAGGGTAGCGGGACCCAGTACTTC. It translates to CASSQQREGSGTQYF.

J is TRBJ2-6 and V is TRBV29-1; 7 nucleotides align to TRBD1. Germline V gene sequence: CDR1 SQVTM, CDR2 ANQGSEA. CDR3 length: 14 amino acids. J was trimmed by 2 bases and V by 7 bases; bases with no gene match: 5. The CDR3 here is CSADTGAGANVLTF. CDR3 coding DNA: TGCAGCGCTGATACAGGGGCTGGGGCCAACGTCCTGACTTTC.

CDR3 bases: TGTGCCAGCAGCTGGGGGTCAGGGGCAGATACGCAGTATTTT. This codes for CASSWGSGADTQYF. This chain uses TRBV5-8 with TRBJ2-3; D is perhaps TRBD1 (6 bases). This CDR3 is 14 amino acids long. Per the germline V gene, CDR1 is SGHTS and CDR2 is YDEGEE. Trimming shortened V by 3 bases and J by 4 bases, and 12 bases separated the two germline ends.

The gene calls are TRBV7-2 and TRBJ1-1; tentatively, D is TRBD1 (6 bases). This CDR3 has 14 residues. The germline gives CDR1 SGHTA, CDR2 FQGNSA. With 5 bases removed from V and 4 bases from J, the gap between germline ends came to 14 bases. As DNA, the CDR3 is TGTGCCAGCAGCCCCCGGCAGGGGAGCACTGAAGCTTTCTTT. Amino acids: CASSPRQGSTEAFF.

V is TRBV19 and J is TRBJ2-7; 7 nucleotides align to TRBD1. V trimming: 5 bases; J trimming: 1 base; junction bases outside the gene matches: 8. In germline, CDR1 is LNHDA, CDR2 SQIVND (reference sequence). This CDR3 is 15 amino acids long. CDR3 bases: TGTGCCAGTAGTGTAAGACAGGGCAGGTCCTACGAGCAGTACTTC. Translation: CASSVRQGRSYEQYF.

There are a few counts of this clone. V is TRBV29-1 and J is TRBJ1-2; tentatively, D is TRBD1 (5 bases). CDR3 length: 12 amino acids. Per germline, CDR1 SQVTM and CDR2 ANQGSEA. Trimming stripped 4 bases from V and 4 bases from J, with 10 bases between. CDR3 sequence reads: CSVADSGYGYTF. The CDR3 DNA sequence: TGCAGCGTTGCTGACAGTGGCTATGGCTACACCTTC.

This chain links TRBV6-4 with TRBJ2-1; 7 bases match TRBD2. The V segment lost 6 bases and the J segment 8 bases; nucleotides outside the gene matches: 10. The CDR3 has 14 amino acids. From germline, CDR1 is MRHNA and CDR2 SNTAGT. The CDR3 loop is CASSRGFGRDEQFF. The CDR3 coding sequence is TGTGCCAGCAGCAGAGGGTTTGGGAGGGATGAGCAGTTCTTC.

The rearrangement links TRBV19 to TRBJ2-7; maybe TRBD2 (5 bases). The CDR3 length is 14 residues. V lost 3 bases to trimming and J lost 0 bases, with 9 bases between them. Germline CDR1 and CDR2: LNHDA and SQIVND (reference sequence). CDR3 in DNA: TGTGCCAGTAGTATGGAGGTGGGCTCCTACGAGCAGTACTTC. Its translation: CASSMEVGSYEQYF.

The chain employs TRBV5-1 and TRBJ1-4, with 12 bases matching TRBD1. The CDR3 is 14 residues long. V was pared by 4 bases and J by 7 bases, with 2 bases of the junction left unmatched. The germline V gene has CDR1 SGHRS and CDR2 YFSETQ. The CDR3 loop reads CASSGGQGAEKLFF. The CDR3 coding sequence is TGCGCCAGCAGCGGGGGACAGGGGGCTGAAAAACTGTTTTTT.

This chain joins TRBV9 and TRBJ2-2, with 11 nucleotides matching TRBD2. Trimming took 4 bases from V and 8 from J; bases not matched to a gene: 10. The CDR3 consists of 16 residues. Germline loops: CDR1 SGDLS, CDR2 YYNGEE. Here the CDR3 reads CASSLLTSGTKGELFF. For the CDR3, the DNA is TGTGCCAGCAGCTTACTGACTAGCGGGACCAAAGGGGAGCTGTTTTTT.

In this sample, this clone turned up once. V is TRBV5-1 and J is TRBJ2-7; no clear D gene. CDR3 length equals 12 residues. Germline CDR1 and CDR2: SGHRS and YFSETQ. With 5 bases removed from V and 3 bases from J, the gap between germline ends came to 9 bases. CDR3 DNA sequence: TGCGCCAGCAGGAAACCGGGCTACGAGCAGTACTTC. It translates to CASRKPGYEQYF. The variable domain in full, completed from reference TRBV5-1 and TRBJ2-7, reads KAGVTQTPRYLIKTRGQQVTLSCSPISGHRSVSWYQQTPGQGLQFLFEYFSETQRNKGNFPGRFSGRQFSNSRSEMNVSTLELGDSALYLCASRKPGYEQYFGPGTRLTVT.

V and J are TRBV21-1 and TRBJ1-5. TRBV21-1 is a recognized pseudogene. The CDR3 loop spans 14 amino acids. The CDR3 here is CASSKASFDQPQHF. DNA for the CDR3: TGTGCCAGCAGCAAAGCGAGCTTCGATCAGCCCCAGCATTTT.

This clone appeared once. This chain uses TRBV3-1 (or the pseudogene TRBV3-2) with TRBJ2-1, with TRBD2 identical over 9 bases. Germline trimming cut 0 bases from V and 3 bases from J; bases unmatched to any gene: 6. The CDR3 sequence is 17 residues long. Germline V gene lookup returns CDR1 LGHDT and CDR2 YNNKEL (reference sequence). The CDR3 spells CASSQDKAGGVYNEQFF. The DNA of the CDR3 is TGTGCCAGCAGCCAAGATAAAGCGGGAGGCGTCTACAATGAGCAGTTCTTC.